This TCR beta chain was observed in a study of CD8 T cells in ankylosing spondylitis. Regarding the study as a whole: Characteristic of ankylosing spondylitis blood, it appeared, was a TCR beta motif comprising about 8 highly homologous variants. Earlier literature documents some of the motif variants in reactive arthritis synovial fluid and blood. Matched synovial fluid from ankylosing spondylitis patients was reported to be enriched for disease-linked clones.

Unmatched junction bases numbered 10, after V lost 4 bases and J lost 5 bases. The germline V gene has CDR1 SGHVS and CDR2 FQNEAQ. This CDR3 is built from 15 residues. This clonotype was detected a few times. What it binds is not known. Making the TCR beta libraries involved quantitative 5'-RACE with molecular barcodes. Each CDR3 protein is one row after TCRdb ran MiXCR on the 5' RACE reads. This sample yields about 700,000 distinct CDR3 sequences, of which 19% are seen a single time; about a fifth belongs to the top ten. Input material: blood, either unsorted or a sorted T cell fraction (not recorded which). The receptor's source is a male donor with ankylosing spondylitis. The V gene is TRBV7-8, the J gene TRBJ2-5; 7 positions match TRBD1. For the CDR3, the DNA is TGTGCCAGCAGCTCAACGACAGGGTTCGGGGAGACCCAGTACTTC. This sequence encodes CASSSTTGFGETQYF.